The clone carrying this T cell receptor beta chain is a singleton in its sample. Its antigen remains unidentified. At one end the junction does not follow the germline gene, possibly because of a read error. The CDR3 contains 16 residues. CDR1 SSHAT and CDR2 FNYEAQ come from the germline V gene (reference sequence). This sample is drawn from a study of graft-versus-host responses after intestinal transplantation. Sequenced by immunoSEQ multiplex PCR; TCRdb stores in-frame clones only, minus some. The data show about 47,000 clones, 85% to 95% seen once. This sequence was found in a human donor who was the organ donor for an intestinal transplant. The gene calls are TRBV7-7 and TRBJ2-1; maybe TRBD1 (8 bases). Source: unstimulated CD8+ T cells sorted from spleen or lymph node cells, taken before transplant. CDR3 DNA: TGTGCTAGCAGCTTAGGGGGGGGGACAGGCCCCAATGAGCAGTTCTTC. Amino acids: CASSLGGGTGPNEQFF.